This T cell receptor beta chain was found in a study of blood T cell repertoires in COVID-19. Study-level background: PBMCs, B-cell-depleted T cells, or T cells were the source of the cDNA or gDNA that made up the material.

Original methodology: Nucleated cell number was recorded as an estimate derived from reference gene primer amplification. Profiled with immunoSEQ multiplex PCR; TCRdb holds only in-frame clones, not every one. The V and J calls and clone size were taken over from that table, and D and trimming were inferred from the DNA. The top ten clones hold almost 10% of a sample with roughly 140,000 clones, roughly 82% of them seen once. Input material: peripheral blood. This receptor was identified in a woman aged 50 to 60 with acute or convalescent COVID-19.

The CDR3 sequence: CASSQPGQGNTGELFF. CDR3 nucleotides: TGTGCCAGCTCACAACCGGGACAGGGAAACACCGGGGAGCTGTTTTTT. The chain joins TRBV18 to TRBJ2-2; 9 bases are a match to TRBD1. CDR1 is KGHSH and CDR2 is LQKENI in the germline V gene. The CDR3 runs 16 residues. Trimming at V came to 4 bases and at J to 2 bases, leaving 5 bases not matched to a gene. Full variable domain (outside the CDR3, taken from reference TRBV18 and TRBJ2-2): NAGVMQNPRHLVRRRGQEARLRCSPMKGHSHVYWYRQLPEEGLKFMVYLQKENIIDESGMPKERFSAEFPKEGPSILRIQQVVRGDSAAYFCASSQPGQGNTGELFFGEGSRLTVL.